This TCR beta chain was identified during a study of blood T cells in healthy people across ages. Alongside a J-beta primer mix, a sample-barcoded 5' primer served in a second PCR lasting roughly 7 to 11 cycles. TCRdb redid the calling of the 5' RACE reads with MiXCR, one entry per CDR3 protein. The repertoire holds around 800,000 distinct CDR3 sequences, 62% seen once, with 25% to 35% in the top ten. Isolation recovered at least 6.5 million PBMCs from every sample. This clonotype has ten or more counts. The CDR3 is 17 amino acids. V gave up 4 bases and J gave up 5 bases, with 22 bases separating them. Germline V CDR1 and CDR2: SEHNR, FQNEAQ (reference sequence).

Sequenced: blood. The receptor's source is a young man in good health. This chain connects TRBV7-9 to TRBJ2-3; D might be TRBD2 (6 bases). The CDR3 protein is CASSSKSLKEAGDTQYF. As DNA, the CDR3 is TGTGCCAGCAGCTCTAAAAGCCTTAAAGAAGCGGGAGATACGCAGTATTTT.